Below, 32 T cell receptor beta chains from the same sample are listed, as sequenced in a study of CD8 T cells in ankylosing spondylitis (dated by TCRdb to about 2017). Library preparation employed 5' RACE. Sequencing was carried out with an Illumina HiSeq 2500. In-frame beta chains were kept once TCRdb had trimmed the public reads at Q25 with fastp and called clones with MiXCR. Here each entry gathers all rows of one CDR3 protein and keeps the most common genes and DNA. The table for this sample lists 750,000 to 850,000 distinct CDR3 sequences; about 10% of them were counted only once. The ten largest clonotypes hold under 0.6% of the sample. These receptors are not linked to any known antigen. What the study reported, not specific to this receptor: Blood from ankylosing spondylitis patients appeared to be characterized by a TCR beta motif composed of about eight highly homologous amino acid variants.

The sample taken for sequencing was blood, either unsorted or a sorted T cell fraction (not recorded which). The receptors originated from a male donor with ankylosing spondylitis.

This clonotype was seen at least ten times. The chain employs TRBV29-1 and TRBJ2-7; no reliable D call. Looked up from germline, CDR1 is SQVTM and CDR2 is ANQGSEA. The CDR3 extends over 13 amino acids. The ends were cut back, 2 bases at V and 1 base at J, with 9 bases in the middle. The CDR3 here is CSVEFHKSYEQYF. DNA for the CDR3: TGCAGCGTTGAATTTCACAAATCCTACGAGCAGTACTTC.

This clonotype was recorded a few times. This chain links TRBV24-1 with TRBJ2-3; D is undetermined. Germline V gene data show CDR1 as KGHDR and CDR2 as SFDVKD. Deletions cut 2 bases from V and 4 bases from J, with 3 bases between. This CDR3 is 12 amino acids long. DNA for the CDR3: TGTGCCACCAGTGATTGGGCAGATACGCAGTATTTT. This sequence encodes CATSDWADTQYF.

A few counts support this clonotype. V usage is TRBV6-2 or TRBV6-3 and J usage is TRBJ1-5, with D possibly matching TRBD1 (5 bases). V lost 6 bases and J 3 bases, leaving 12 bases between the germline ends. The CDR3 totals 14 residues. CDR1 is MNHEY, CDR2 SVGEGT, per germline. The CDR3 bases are TGTGCCAGCAGCCTACAGGTTTACAATCAGCCCCAGCATTTT. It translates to CASSLQVYNQPQHF.

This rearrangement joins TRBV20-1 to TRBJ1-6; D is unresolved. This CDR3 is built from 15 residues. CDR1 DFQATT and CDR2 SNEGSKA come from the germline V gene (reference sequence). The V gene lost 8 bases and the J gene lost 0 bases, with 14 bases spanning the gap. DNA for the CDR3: TGCAGTACCCTTTGGAGGAGCTCCTATAATTCACCCCTCCACTTT. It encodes CSTLWRSSYNSPLHF.

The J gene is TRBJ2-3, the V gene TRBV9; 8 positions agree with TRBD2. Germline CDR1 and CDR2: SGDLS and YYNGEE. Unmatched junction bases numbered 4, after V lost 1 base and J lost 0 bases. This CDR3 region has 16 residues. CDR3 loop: CASSVFSGTSTDTQYF. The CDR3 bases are TGTGCCAGCAGCGTATTTAGCGGGACTAGCACAGATACGCAGTATTTT.

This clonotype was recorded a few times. The CDR3 DNA follows: TGTGCCAGCAGCCAAGGGACAGAGGAAGATACGCAGTATTTT. Translating it yields CASSQGTEEDTQYF. This rearrangement joins TRBV28 to TRBJ2-3; 7 bases are shared with TRBD1. After removal of 6 bases from V and 5 bases from J, the junction contained 8 bases not matched to a gene. The CDR3 has 14 residues. Germline V CDR1 and CDR2: MDHEN, SYDVKM.

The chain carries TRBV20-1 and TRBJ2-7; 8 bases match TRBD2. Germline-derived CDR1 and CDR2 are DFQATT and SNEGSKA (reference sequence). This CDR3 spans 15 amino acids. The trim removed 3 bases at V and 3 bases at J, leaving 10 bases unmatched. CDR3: CSASVGTSLFYEQYF. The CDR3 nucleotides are TGCAGTGCTAGTGTCGGGACTAGTCTATTCTACGAGCAGTACTTC.

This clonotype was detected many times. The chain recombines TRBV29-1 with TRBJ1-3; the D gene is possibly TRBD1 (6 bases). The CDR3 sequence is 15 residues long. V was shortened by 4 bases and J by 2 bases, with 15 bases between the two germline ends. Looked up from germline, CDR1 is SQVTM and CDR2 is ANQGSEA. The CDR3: CSVAPGGGPGNTIYF. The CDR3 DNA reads TGCAGCGTTGCCCCGGGGGGGGGGCCTGGAAACACCATATATTTT. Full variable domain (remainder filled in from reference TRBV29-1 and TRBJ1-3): SAVISQKPSRDICQRGTSLTIQCQVDSQVTMMFWYRQQPGQSLTLIATANQGSEATYESGFVIDKFPISRPNLTFSTLTVSNMSPEDSSIYLCSVAPGGGPGNTIYFGEGSWLTVV.

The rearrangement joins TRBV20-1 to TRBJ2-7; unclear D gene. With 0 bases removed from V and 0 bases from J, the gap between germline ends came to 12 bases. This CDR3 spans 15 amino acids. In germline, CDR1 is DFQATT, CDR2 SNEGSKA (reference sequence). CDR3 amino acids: CSARDSESLSYEQYF. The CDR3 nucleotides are TGCAGTGCTAGAGATTCGGAGTCCCTCTCCTACGAGCAGTACTTC.

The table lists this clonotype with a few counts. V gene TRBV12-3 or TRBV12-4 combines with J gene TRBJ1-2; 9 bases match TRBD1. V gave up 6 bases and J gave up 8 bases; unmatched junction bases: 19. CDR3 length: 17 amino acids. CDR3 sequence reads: CASSITQSGTGSSGYTF. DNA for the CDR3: TGTGCCAGCAGCATTACCCAATCCGGGACAGGGTCGAGCGGCTACACCTTC.

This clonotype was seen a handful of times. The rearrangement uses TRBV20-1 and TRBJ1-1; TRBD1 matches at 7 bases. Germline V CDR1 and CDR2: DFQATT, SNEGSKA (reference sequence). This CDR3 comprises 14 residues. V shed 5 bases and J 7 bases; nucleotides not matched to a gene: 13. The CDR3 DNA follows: TGCAGTGCTTGGGACCACAGGGGCTTGGGTGAAGCTTTCTTT. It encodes CSAWDHRGLGEAFF.

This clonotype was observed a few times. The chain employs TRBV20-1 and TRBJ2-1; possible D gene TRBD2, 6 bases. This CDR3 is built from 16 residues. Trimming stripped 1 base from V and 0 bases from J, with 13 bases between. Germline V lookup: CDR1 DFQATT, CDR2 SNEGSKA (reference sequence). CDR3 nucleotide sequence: TGCAGTGCTAGAGGGTCTGGGGGGAGCTCCTACAATGAGCAGTTCTTC. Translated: CSARGSGGSSYNEQFF.

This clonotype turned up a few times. CDR3 protein: CATQWGDTEAFF. The CDR3 nucleotides are TGTGCCACCCAGTGGGGGGACACTGAAGCTTTCTTT. V gene TRBV10-3 combines with J gene TRBJ1-1; tentatively, D is TRBD1 (5 bases). The CDR3 has 12 residues. V was clipped by 10 bases and J by 3 bases, with 12 bases between them. In germline, CDR1 is ENHRY, CDR2 SYGVKD.

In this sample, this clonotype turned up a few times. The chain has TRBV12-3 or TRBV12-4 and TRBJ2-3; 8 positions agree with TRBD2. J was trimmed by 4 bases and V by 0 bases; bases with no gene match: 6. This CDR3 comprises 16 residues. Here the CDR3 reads CASSLAQAGDPDTQYF. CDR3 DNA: TGTGCCAGCAGTTTAGCGCAAGCGGGAGACCCAGATACGCAGTATTTT.

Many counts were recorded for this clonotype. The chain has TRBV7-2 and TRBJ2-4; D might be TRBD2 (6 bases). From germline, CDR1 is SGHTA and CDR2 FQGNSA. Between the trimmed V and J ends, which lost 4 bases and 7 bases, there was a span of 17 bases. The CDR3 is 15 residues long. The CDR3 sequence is CASSSPGSGGNIQYF. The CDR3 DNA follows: TGTGCCAGCAGCTCTCCGGGCAGTGGGGGGAACATTCAGTACTTC. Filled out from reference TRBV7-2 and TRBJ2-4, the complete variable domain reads GAGVSQSPSNKVTEKGKDVELRCDPISGHTALYWYRQSLGQGLEFLIYFQGNSAPDKSGLPSDRFSAERTGGSVSTLTIQRTQQEDSAVYLCASSSPGSGGNIQYFGAGTRLSVL.

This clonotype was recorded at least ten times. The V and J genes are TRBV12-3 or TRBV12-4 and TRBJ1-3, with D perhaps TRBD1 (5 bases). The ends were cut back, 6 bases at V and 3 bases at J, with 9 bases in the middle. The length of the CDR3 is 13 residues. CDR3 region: CASSQTVGNTIYF. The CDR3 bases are TGTGCCAGCAGCCAGACAGTTGGAAACACCATATATTTT.

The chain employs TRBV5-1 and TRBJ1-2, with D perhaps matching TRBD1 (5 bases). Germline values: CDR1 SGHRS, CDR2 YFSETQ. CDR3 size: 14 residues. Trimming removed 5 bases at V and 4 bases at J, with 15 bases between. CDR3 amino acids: CASSFDSLTYGYTF. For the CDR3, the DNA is TGCGCCAGCAGTTTCGACAGCCTGACCTATGGCTACACCTTC.

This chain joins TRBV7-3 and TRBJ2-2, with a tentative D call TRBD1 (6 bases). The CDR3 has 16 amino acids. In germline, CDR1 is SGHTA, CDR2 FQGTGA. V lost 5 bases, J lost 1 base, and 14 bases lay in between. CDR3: CASSPSVTGNTGELFF. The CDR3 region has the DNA TGTGCCAGCAGCCCCTCAGTGACAGGGAACACCGGGGAGCTGTTTTTT.

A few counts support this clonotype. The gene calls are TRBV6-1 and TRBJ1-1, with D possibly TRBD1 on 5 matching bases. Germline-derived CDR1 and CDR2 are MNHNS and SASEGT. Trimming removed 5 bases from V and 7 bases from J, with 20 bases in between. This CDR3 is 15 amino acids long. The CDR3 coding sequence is TGTGCCAGCAGTAGGGGACCTCACCCCATCGGTGAAGCTTTCTTT. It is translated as CASSRGPHPIGEAFF.

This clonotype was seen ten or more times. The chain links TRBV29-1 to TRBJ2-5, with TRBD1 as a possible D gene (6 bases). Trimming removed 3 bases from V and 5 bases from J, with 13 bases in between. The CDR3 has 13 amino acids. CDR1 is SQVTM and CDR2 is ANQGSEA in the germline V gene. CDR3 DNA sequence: TGCAGCGTTGACAGGGGTGGAAGGGAGACCCAGTACTTC. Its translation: CSVDRGGRETQYF.

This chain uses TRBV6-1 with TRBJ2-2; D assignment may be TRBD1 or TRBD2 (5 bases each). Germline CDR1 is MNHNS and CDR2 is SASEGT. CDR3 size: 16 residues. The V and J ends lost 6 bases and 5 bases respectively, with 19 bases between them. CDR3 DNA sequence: TGTGCCAGCAGGGACACGGCGCGGAGGAGTACCGGGGAGCTGTTTTTT. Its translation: CASRDTARRSTGELFF.

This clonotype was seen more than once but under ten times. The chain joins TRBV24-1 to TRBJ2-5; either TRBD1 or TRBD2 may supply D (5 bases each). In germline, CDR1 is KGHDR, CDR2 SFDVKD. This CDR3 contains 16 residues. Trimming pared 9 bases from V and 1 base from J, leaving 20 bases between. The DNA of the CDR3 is TGTGCCACCGGAGAGAGGGGTAGGCTCTTCCAAGAGACCCAGTACTTC. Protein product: CATGERGRLFQETQYF.

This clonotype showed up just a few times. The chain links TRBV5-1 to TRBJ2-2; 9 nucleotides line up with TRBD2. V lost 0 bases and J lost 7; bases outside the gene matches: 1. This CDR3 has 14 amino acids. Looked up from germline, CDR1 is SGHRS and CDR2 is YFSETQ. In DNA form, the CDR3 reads TGCGCCAGCAGCTTGGTACTAGCGGGCGGGGAGCTGTTTTTT. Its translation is CASSLVLAGGELFF. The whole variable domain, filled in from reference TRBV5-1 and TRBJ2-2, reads KAGVTQTPRYLIKTRGQQVTLSCSPISGHRSVSWYQQTPGQGLQFLFEYFSETQRNKGNFPGRFSGRQFSNSRSEMNVSTLELGDSALYLCASSLVLAGGELFFGEGSRLTVL.

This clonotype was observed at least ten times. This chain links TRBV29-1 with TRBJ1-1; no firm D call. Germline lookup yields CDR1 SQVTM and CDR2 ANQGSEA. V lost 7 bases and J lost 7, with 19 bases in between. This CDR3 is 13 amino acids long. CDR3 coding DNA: TGCAGCGCCGTCACTGGGAGGGAAGGTGAAGCTTTCTTT. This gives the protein CSAVTGREGEAFF.

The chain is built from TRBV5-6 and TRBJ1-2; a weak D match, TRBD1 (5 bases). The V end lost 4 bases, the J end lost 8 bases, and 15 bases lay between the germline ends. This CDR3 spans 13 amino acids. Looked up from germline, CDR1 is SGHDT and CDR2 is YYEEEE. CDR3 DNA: TGTGCCAGCAGCCTAAATGCAGGGAGCGGCTACACCTTC. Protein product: CASSLNAGSGYTF.

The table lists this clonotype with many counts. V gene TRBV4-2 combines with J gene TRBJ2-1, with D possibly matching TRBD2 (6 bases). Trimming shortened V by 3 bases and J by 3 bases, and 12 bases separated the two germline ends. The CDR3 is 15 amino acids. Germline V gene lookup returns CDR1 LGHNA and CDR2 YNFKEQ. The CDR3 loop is CASSQLAGFYNEQFF. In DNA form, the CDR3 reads TGTGCCAGCAGCCAGCTGGCGGGGTTCTACAATGAGCAGTTCTTC.

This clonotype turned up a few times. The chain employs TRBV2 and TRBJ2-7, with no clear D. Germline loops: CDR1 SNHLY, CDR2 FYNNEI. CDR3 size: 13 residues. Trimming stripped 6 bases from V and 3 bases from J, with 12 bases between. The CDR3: CASSPPQDYEQYF. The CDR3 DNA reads TGTGCCAGCAGCCCCCCCCAGGACTACGAGCAGTACTTC.

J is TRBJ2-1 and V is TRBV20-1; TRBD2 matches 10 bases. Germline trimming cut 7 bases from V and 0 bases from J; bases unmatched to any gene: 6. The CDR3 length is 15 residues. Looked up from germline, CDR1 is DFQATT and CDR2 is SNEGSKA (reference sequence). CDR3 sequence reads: CSGETSGASYNEQFF. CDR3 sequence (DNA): TGCAGTGGCGAAACTAGCGGGGCCTCCTACAATGAGCAGTTCTTC.

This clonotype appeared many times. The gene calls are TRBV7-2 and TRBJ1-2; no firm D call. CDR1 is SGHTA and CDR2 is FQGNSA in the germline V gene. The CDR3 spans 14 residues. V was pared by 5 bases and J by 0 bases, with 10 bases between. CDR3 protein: CASSPGPANYGYTF. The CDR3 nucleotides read TGTGCCAGCAGCCCCGGGCCCGCTAACTATGGCTACACCTTC.

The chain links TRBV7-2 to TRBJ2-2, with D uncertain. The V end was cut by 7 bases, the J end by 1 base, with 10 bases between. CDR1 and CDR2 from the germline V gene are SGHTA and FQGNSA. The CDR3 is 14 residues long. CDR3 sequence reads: CASTSVWNTGELFF. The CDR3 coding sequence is TGTGCCAGCACCTCGGTTTGGAACACCGGGGAGCTGTTTTTT.

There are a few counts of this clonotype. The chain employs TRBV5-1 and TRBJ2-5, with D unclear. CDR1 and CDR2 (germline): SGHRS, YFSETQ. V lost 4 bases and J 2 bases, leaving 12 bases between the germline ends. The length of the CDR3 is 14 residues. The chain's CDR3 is CASSDSSPQETQYF. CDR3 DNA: TGCGCCAGCAGCGATTCGTCGCCGCAAGAGACCCAGTACTTC.

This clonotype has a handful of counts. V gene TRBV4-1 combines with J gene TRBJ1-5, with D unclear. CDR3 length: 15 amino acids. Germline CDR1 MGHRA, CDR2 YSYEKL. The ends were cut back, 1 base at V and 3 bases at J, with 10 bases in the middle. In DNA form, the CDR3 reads TGCGCCAGCAGCCAAGTAGAAGGAGCCAATCAGCCCCAGCATTTT. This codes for CASSQVEGANQPQHF.